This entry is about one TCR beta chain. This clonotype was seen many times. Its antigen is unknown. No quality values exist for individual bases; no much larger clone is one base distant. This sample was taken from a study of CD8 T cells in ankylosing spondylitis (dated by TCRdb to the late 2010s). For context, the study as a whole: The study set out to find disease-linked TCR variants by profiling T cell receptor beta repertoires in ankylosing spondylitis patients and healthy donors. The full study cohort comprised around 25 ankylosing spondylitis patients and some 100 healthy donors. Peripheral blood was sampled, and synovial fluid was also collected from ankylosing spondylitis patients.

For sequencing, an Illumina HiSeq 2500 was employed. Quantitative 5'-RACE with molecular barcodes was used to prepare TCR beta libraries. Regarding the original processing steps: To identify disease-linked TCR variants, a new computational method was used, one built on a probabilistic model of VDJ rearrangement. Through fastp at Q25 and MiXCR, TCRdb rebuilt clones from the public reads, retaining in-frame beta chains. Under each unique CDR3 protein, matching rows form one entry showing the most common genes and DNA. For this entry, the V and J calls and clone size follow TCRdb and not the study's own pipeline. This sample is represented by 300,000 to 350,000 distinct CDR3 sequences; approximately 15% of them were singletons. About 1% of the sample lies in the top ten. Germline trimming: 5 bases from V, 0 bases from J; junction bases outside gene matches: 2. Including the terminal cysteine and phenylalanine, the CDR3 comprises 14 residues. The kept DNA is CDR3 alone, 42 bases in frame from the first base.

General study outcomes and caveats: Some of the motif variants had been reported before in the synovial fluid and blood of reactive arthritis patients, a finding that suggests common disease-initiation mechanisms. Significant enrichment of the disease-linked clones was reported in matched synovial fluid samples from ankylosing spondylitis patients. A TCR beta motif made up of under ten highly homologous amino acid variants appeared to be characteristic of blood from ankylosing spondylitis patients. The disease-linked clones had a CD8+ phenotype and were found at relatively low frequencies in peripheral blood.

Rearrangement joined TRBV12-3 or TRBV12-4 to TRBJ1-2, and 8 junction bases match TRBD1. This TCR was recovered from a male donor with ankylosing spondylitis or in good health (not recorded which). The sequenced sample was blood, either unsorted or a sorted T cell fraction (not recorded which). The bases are TGTGCCAGCAGTGGACAGGGATCTAACTATGGCTACACCTTC. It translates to CASSGQGSNYGYTF.